The 31 T cell receptor beta chains given below trace back to one sample, sequenced in a study of blood T cell repertoires in COVID-19. Method: immunoSEQ multiplex PCR; TCRdb's copy keeps in-frame clones and lacks some. The sample consists of about 370,000 clones, approximately 89% of them appearing once. Source material: PBMCs or T cells enriched from blood (not recorded which). These receptors were taken from a woman aged 25 to 39 who had recovered from COVID-19.

The chain is built from TRBV7-6 and TRBJ2-1; D remains ambiguous. CDR1 and CDR2 (germline): SGHVS, FNYEAQ. This CDR3 comprises 15 residues. Trimming pared 0 bases from V and 5 bases from J, leaving 11 bases between. The CDR3 here is CASSLAAKNNNEQFF. The DNA for the CDR3 is TGTGCCAGCAGCTTAGCGGCCAAAAACAACAATGAGCAGTTCTTC.

The rearrangement links TRBV7-6 to TRBJ2-7; 11 nucleotides align to TRBD2. The CDR3 spans 16 residues. The germline gives CDR1 SGHVS, CDR2 FNYEAQ. V lost 2 bases and J lost 0; bases outside the gene matches: 3. The CDR3 region is CASSLILAGGSYEQYF. CDR3 coding DNA: TGTGCCAGCAGCTTAATTCTAGCGGGGGGCTCCTACGAGCAGTACTTC.

This chain joins TRBV14 and TRBJ2-1, with TRBD2 identical over 8 bases. The CDR3 sequence is 20 residues long. V gave up 0 bases and J gave up 2 bases; unmatched junction bases: 15. Germline lookup yields CDR1 SGHDN and CDR2 FVKESK. The CDR3 region is CASSQDWEGIPGLAYNEQFF. The CDR3 DNA reads as TGTGCCAGCAGCCAAGATTGGGAAGGGATACCGGGACTAGCCTACAATGAGCAGTTCTTC.

In its sample, this clone was seen once. The gene calls are TRBV5-1 and TRBJ2-7; 10 bases match TRBD2. The CDR3 runs 17 residues. CDR1 and CDR2 from the germline V gene are SGHRS and YFSETQ. V gave up 5 bases and J gave up 5 bases; unmatched junction bases: 16. The CDR3 loop reads CASSPLLAGSGVDEQYF. As DNA, the CDR3 is TGCGCCAGCAGTCCATTACTAGCGGGGTCCGGTGTGGACGAGCAGTACTTC.

V gene TRBV18 combines with J gene TRBJ2-3, with 11 positions matching TRBD2. Unmatched junction bases numbered 9, after V lost 1 base and J lost 0 bases. The germline V gene encodes CDR1 KGHSH and CDR2 LQKENI. The CDR3 contains 19 residues. CDR3 protein: CASSPLPPSGGSSTDTQYF. In DNA form, the CDR3 reads TGTGCCAGCTCACCACTCCCGCCTAGCGGGGGGTCTAGCACAGATACGCAGTATTTT. Drawing the rest from reference TRBV18 and TRBJ2-3, the complete variable domain is NAGVMQNPRHLVRRRGQEARLRCSPMKGHSHVYWYRQLPEEGLKFMVYLQKENIIDESGMPKERFSAEFPKEGPSILRIQQVVRGDSAAYFCASSPLPPSGGSSTDTQYFGPGTRLTVL.

This sequence joins TRBV11-3 and TRBJ2-2, with D perhaps matching TRBD2 (7 bases). CDR1 is SGHNT, CDR2 YENEEA, per germline. CDR3 size: 14 residues. Trimming removed 4 bases from V and 4 bases from J, with 10 bases in between. The CDR3 reads CASSSRGATGELFF. The CDR3 DNA follows: TGTGCCAGCAGCTCCCGGGGGGCCACCGGGGAGCTGTTTTTT.

The chain has TRBV2 and TRBJ2-5; possibly TRBD1 for D (5 bases). The length of the CDR3 is 15 residues. V was cut by 4 bases and J by 1 base, with 13 bases left in between. Germline loops: CDR1 SNHLY, CDR2 FYNNEI. This CDR3 reads CASSAYRLIQETQYF. The CDR3 coding sequence is TGTGCCAGCAGTGCATACAGGCTAATCCAAGAGACCCAGTACTTC. Full variable domain (remainder filled in from reference TRBV2 and TRBJ2-5): EPEVTQTPSHQVTQMGQEVILRCVPISNHLYFYWYRQILGQKVEFLVSFYNNEISEKSEIFDDQFSVERPDGSNFTLKIRSTKLEDSAMYFCASSAYRLIQETQYFGPGTRLLVL.

The chain has TRBV2 and TRBJ1-6, with D perhaps matching TRBD1 (5 bases). CDR3 length equals 12 residues. Germline V gene sequence: CDR1 SNHLY, CDR2 FYNNEI. V lost 2 bases and J lost 9, with 5 bases in between. CDR3: CASSEQGSPLHF. CDR3 nucleotides: TGTGCCAGCAGTGAACAGGGTTCACCCCTCCACTTT.

The chain has TRBV4-1 and TRBJ1-5; maybe TRBD1 (5 bases). The CDR3 is 17 amino acids. Germline CDR1 is MGHRA and CDR2 is YSYEKL. Trimming left V 0 bases short and J 6 bases short, with 18 bases between. CDR3 in DNA: TGCGCCAGCAGCCAAGATGAAGGGGTCGAGCTTGGTCAGCCCCAGCATTTT. Encoded protein: CASSQDEGVELGQPQHF.

The chain recombines TRBV7-9 with TRBJ1-1, with D perhaps matching TRBD1 (6 bases). V dropped 3 bases and J dropped 5 bases, with 13 bases sitting between them. In germline, CDR1 is SEHNR, CDR2 FQNEAQ (reference sequence). The CDR3 loop spans 14 amino acids. Here the CDR3 reads CASSFGRGGTEAFF. The CDR3 DNA reads TGTGCCAGCAGCTTCGGCAGGGGCGGGACTGAAGCTTTCTTT.

The chain is built from TRBV5-1 and TRBJ2-3; TRBD2 might be the D (6 bases). The V end was cut by 2 bases, the J end by 2 bases, with 12 bases between. Germline V lookup: CDR1 SGHRS, CDR2 YFSETQ. This CDR3 has 15 residues. The CDR3 DNA follows: TGCGCCAGCAGCTTCGGTAGCGGAAACACAGATACGCAGTATTTT. This gives the protein CASSFGSGNTDTQYF.

The V and J genes are TRBV5-1 and TRBJ2-7; 12 nucleotides agree with TRBD2. CDR1 is SGHRS, CDR2 YFSETQ, per germline. V shed 1 base and J 6 bases; nucleotides not matched to a gene: 5. The CDR3 covers 15 residues. In DNA, the CDR3 is TGCGCCAGCAGCTTGAGACTAGCGGGAGTTCTCGAGCAGTACTTC. Its translation: CASSLRLAGVLEQYF.

V gene TRBV7-2 combines with J gene TRBJ1-5; D might be TRBD1 (5 bases). Germline V gene sequence: CDR1 SGHTA, CDR2 FQGNSA. V lost 8 bases and J lost 5, with 16 bases in between. The CDR3 has 14 amino acids. The CDR3 reads CASQGGGLYQPQHF. In nucleotides, the CDR3 is TGTGCCAGCCAAGGTGGGGGGTTGTATCAGCCCCAGCATTTT.

This clone occurred a few times. The chain uses TRBV25-1 and TRBJ1-5; D may be TRBD1 (5 bases). V lost 3 bases and J lost 9, with 21 bases in between. The CDR3 sequence is 16 residues long. Germline lookup yields CDR1 MGHDK and CDR2 SYGVNS. The CDR3 nucleotides are TGTGCCAGCAGTGACAACCGGGCCGAAGGACATCGGCCCCAGCATTTT. Translated, it gives CASSDNRAEGHRPQHF.

The chain carries TRBV13 and TRBJ2-7; 8 bases are shared with TRBD2. Germline V gene lookup returns CDR1 PRHDT and CDR2 FYEKMQ (reference sequence). The V segment lost 5 bases and the J segment 1 base; nucleotides outside the gene matches: 7. This CDR3 is built from 15 residues. CDR3 bases: TGTGCCAGCAGCCATCTAGCGGGTGATTCCTACGAGCAGTACTTC. Its translation is CASSHLAGDSYEQYF.

The V and J genes are TRBV18 and TRBJ2-7, with unresolved D. Germline-derived CDR1 and CDR2 are KGHSH and LQKENI. Trimming shortened V by 3 bases and J by 2 bases, and 11 bases separated the two germline ends. The CDR3 totals 14 residues. The CDR3 DNA reads TGTGCCAGCTCACCCGTGGGCAGAGCCTACGAGCAGTACTTC. Protein: CASSPVGRAYEQYF.

There are a few counts of this clone. The chain couples TRBV7-8 to TRBJ2-3, with 12 nucleotides matching TRBD2. V gave up 3 bases and J gave up 0 bases; unmatched junction bases: 1. This CDR3 contains 16 residues. From germline, CDR1 is SGHVS and CDR2 FQNEAQ. CDR3 sequence: CASSLGTSGSTDTQYF. In DNA form, the CDR3 reads TGTGCCAGCAGCTTGGGGACTAGCGGGAGCACAGATACGCAGTATTTT.

The V and J genes are TRBV21-1 and TRBJ1-2. TRBV21-1 is noted as a pseudogene. The CDR3 covers 10 residues. The CDR3 region is CASSKRGDTF. DNA for the CDR3: TGTGCCAGCAGCAAACGGGGAGACACCTTC.

The chain uses TRBV5-4 and TRBJ2-1, with 7 bases fitting TRBD1. Germline V gene lookup returns CDR1 SGHNT and CDR2 YYREEE (reference sequence). With V trimmed by 4 bases and J by 0 bases, 4 bases remained unmatched. This CDR3 is 15 amino acids long. CDR3 sequence: CASSVGDSSYNEQFF. The CDR3 nucleotides read TGTGCCAGCAGCGTAGGGGACAGCTCCTACAATGAGCAGTTCTTC.

V and J are TRBV10-3 and TRBJ2-7; D possibly corresponds to TRBD2 (5 bases). The CDR3 consists of 14 residues. CDR1 is ENHRY and CDR2 is SYGVKD in the germline V gene. The V end lost 6 bases, the J end lost 2 bases, and 14 bases lay between the germline ends. CDR3 bases: TGTGCCATCAGAGACGAGGGCGGTGCCTACGAGCAGTACTTC. Amino acid sequence: CAIRDEGGAYEQYF.

The chain employs TRBV5-5 and TRBJ1-5; possible D gene TRBD1, 6 bases. The CDR3 totals 15 residues. In germline, CDR1 is SGHKS, CDR2 YYEKEE (reference sequence). With 2 bases removed from V and 4 bases from J, the gap between germline ends came to 13 bases. The CDR3 DNA is TGTGCCAGCAGCTTCCTTGGACAGTCAAATCAGCCCCAGCATTTT. Encoded protein: CASSFLGQSNQPQHF. The entire variable domain, with the rest obtained from reference TRBV5-5 and TRBJ1-5, is as follows: DAGVTQSPTHLIKTRGQQVTLRCSPISGHKSVSWYQQVLGQGPQFIFQYYEKEERGRGNFPDRFSARQFPNYSSELNVNALLLGDSALYLCASSFLGQSNQPQHFGDGTRLSIL.

The gene calls are TRBV18 and TRBJ1-2; no reliable D call. Germline V gene data show CDR1 as KGHSH and CDR2 as LQKENI. Trimming cost V 3 bases and J 2 bases, with 10 bases left between them. The length of the CDR3 is 14 residues. CDR3 in DNA: TGTGCCAGCTCACCGTACCCCAGGAACTATGGCTACACCTTC. This sequence encodes CASSPYPRNYGYTF.

Only one count was recorded for this clone. This sequence joins TRBV14 and TRBJ1-2; 9 bases fit TRBD1. Germline V CDR1 and CDR2: SGHDN, FVKESK. Trimming at V came to 3 bases and at J to 4 bases, leaving 12 bases not matched to a gene. This CDR3 is 17 amino acids long. The CDR3 DNA is TGTGCCAGCAGCCAGGTTATCGGACAGGGGCTAATCTATGGCTACACCTTC. Translation gives CASSQVIGQGLIYGYTF.

This rearrangement joins TRBV4-1 to TRBJ2-7; 9 bases align to TRBD2. This CDR3 is 14 amino acids long. From germline, CDR1 is MGHRA and CDR2 YSYEKL. V lost 4 bases to trimming and J lost 6 bases; unmatched junction nucleotides: 7. CDR3 region: CASSPGLASIEQYF. As DNA, the CDR3 is TGCGCCAGCAGCCCGGGACTAGCATCGATCGAGCAGTACTTC.

The rearrangement uses TRBV5-6 and TRBJ2-1, with a possible D match to TRBD2 (5 bases). There are 15 residues in the CDR3. The germline V gene encodes CDR1 SGHDT and CDR2 YYEEEE. Trimming pared 4 bases from V and 4 bases from J, leaving 15 bases between. CDR3 in DNA: TGTGCCAGCAGCCTGGACTCGATCCATTACAATGAGCAGTTCTTC. Protein: CASSLDSIHYNEQFF. Using reference TRBV5-6 and TRBJ2-1 for the parts outside the CDR3, the full variable domain is DAGVTQSPTHLIKTRGQQVTLRCSPKSGHDTVSWYQQALGQGPQFIFQYYEEEERQRGNFPDRFSGHQFPNYSSELNVNALLLGDSALYLCASSLDSIHYNEQFFGPGTRLTVL.

The rearrangement links TRBV4-3 to TRBJ2-5, with 8 bases fitting TRBD1. Germline CDR1 and CDR2: LGHNA and YSLEER. The V segment lost 0 bases and the J segment 4 bases; nucleotides outside the gene matches: 10. This CDR3 spans 17 amino acids. The CDR3 coding sequence is TGCGCCAGCAGCCAAGATTTCTCCAGGGGGCTTGGAGAGACCCAGTACTTC. Encoded protein: CASSQDFSRGLGETQYF.

The rearrangement links TRBV4-2 to TRBJ2-5; 8 positions match TRBD2. CDR1 is LGHNA and CDR2 is YNFKEQ in the germline V gene. V gave up 2 bases and J gave up 5 bases; unmatched junction bases: 13. The CDR3 extends over 17 amino acids. The CDR3 region has the DNA TGTGCCAGCAGCCAAAAGAAGGACGGGGGGGATTGGGAGACCCAGTACTTC. Amino acid sequence: CASSQKKDGGDWETQYF.

This chain joins TRBV27 and TRBJ1-2; D may be TRBD1 (5 bases). Germline V CDR1 and CDR2: MNHEY, SMNVEV (reference sequence). The CDR3 is 14 amino acids. V shed 2 bases and J shed 7 bases, with 14 bases lying between them. CDR3: CASSLNGGESGYTF. CDR3 nucleotide sequence: TGTGCCAGCAGTTTAAACGGGGGAGAAAGTGGCTACACCTTC.

This rearrangement joins TRBV4-3 to TRBJ1-4, with 8 bases fitting TRBD1. This CDR3 spans 16 amino acids. With V trimmed by 1 base and J by 2 bases, 3 bases remained unmatched. Germline V gene data show CDR1 as LGHNA and CDR2 as YSLEER. The CDR3 loop reads CASSQGQGATNEKLFF. The CDR3 DNA reads TGCGCCAGCAGCCAAGGGCAGGGGGCGACTAATGAAAAACTGTTTTTT.

This chain links TRBV15 with TRBJ2-1; 12 positions agree with TRBD2. V was pared by 3 bases and J by 8 bases, with 14 bases of the junction left unmatched. In germline, CDR1 is LNHNV, CDR2 YYDKDF (reference sequence). CDR3 length equals 18 residues. The CDR3 sequence is CATSSPNRLAGVWDEQFF. In DNA, the CDR3 is TGTGCCACCAGCAGTCCGAACAGACTAGCGGGAGTCTGGGATGAGCAGTTCTTC. The complete variable domain, with remaining parts taken from reference TRBV15 and TRBJ2-1, reads DAMVIQNPRYQVTQFGKPVTLSCSQTLNHNVMYWYQQKSSQAPKLLFHYYDKDFNNEADTPDNFQSRRPNTSFCFLDIRSPGLGDTAMYLCATSSPNRLAGVWDEQFFGPGTRLTVL.

V and J are TRBV3-1 (or the pseudogene TRBV3-2) and TRBJ1-1; possibly TRBD1 for D (6 bases). The CDR3 has 14 residues. Trimming pared 0 bases from V and 4 bases from J, leaving 9 bases between. In germline, CDR1 is LGHDT, CDR2 YNNKEL (reference sequence). The CDR3, as DNA: TGTGCCAGCAGCCAAGAGGGGGCGGGCACTGAAGCTTTCTTT. Translating it yields CASSQEGAGTEAFF.